One sample yielded the 9 T cell receptor beta chains listed below, sequenced in a study of CD8+CD57+ T cells in acquired aplastic anemia. Those patients picked for sequencing had displayed CD8+CD57+ cell expansion on flow cytometry. Genomic DNA templated the TCR beta VDJ and CDR3 profiling. TCRdb reanalysed the reads using MiXCR and keeps one entry per CDR3 protein. This table holds about 180,000 distinct CDR3 sequences, 63% found once. The sequenced sample was sorted CD4+, CD8+, or CD8+CD57+ T cells (not recorded which) from PBMCs. The source is a human donor with aplastic anemia.

This chain's CDR3 is CASQDRAGANVLTF. CDR3 coding DNA: TGTGCCAGCCAGGACAGGGCTGGGGCCAACGTCCTGACTTTC. This chain connects TRBV2 to TRBJ2-6; TRBD1 aligns across 8 bases. The length of the CDR3 is 14 residues. Germline loops: CDR1 SNHLY, CDR2 FYNNEI. Trimming removed 8 bases from V and 2 bases from J; junction bases left unmatched: 2.

This clonotype was seen ten or more times. CDR3 amino acids: CASSSAGRPQPQHF. The CDR3 DNA sequence: TGTGCCAGCAGCTCCGCGGGCAGGCCCCAGCCCCAGCATTTT. The rearrangement joins TRBV7-8 to TRBJ1-5; D remains ambiguous. The V gene's germline CDR1 is SGHVS and CDR2 FQNEAQ. Trimming pared 4 bases from V and 7 bases from J, leaving 14 bases between. The CDR3 has 14 amino acids.

The genes are TRBV5-8 and TRBJ1-5; 8 bases align to TRBD1. Losses at the gene ends were 0 bases for V and 4 bases for J; bases not matched to a gene: 6. Germline V lookup: CDR1 SGHTS, CDR2 YDEGEE. CDR3 length: 16 amino acids. The CDR3 DNA follows: TGTGCCAGCAGCTTGGCCTCGGACAGGGATAATCAGCCCCAGCATTTT. It yields the protein CASSLASDRDNQPQHF.

The chain joins TRBV20-1 to TRBJ2-3, with TRBD1 matching over 11 bases. The ends lost 6 bases at V and 1 base at J; junction bases unmatched: 12. CDR3 size: 17 residues. Looked up from germline, CDR1 is DFQATT and CDR2 is SNEGSKA (reference sequence). CDR3 in DNA: TGCAGTGCGGGGGGACAGGGGGGGGGGGGCCGCACAGATACGCAGTATTTT. It codes for CSAGGQGGGGRTDTQYF.

The chain is built from TRBV7-6 and TRBJ2-3; the D gene is possibly TRBD1 (7 bases). The CDR3 spans 17 residues. Germline V gene sequence: CDR1 SGHVS, CDR2 FNYEAQ. Trimming left V 0 bases short and J 6 bases short, with 19 bases between. The CDR3: CASSLAQAGQSRDTQYF. The CDR3 DNA sequence: TGTGCCAGCAGCTTAGCGCAGGCGGGACAGAGTAGGGATACGCAGTATTTT.

The V call is TRBV7-9, the J call TRBJ1-5, with 11 nucleotides matching TRBD1. V trimming: 5 bases; J trimming: 6 bases; junction bases outside the gene matches: 6. The germline V gene has CDR1 SEHNR and CDR2 FQNEAQ (reference sequence). The CDR3 loop spans 15 amino acids. CDR3: CASSHGTGGGQPQHF. CDR3 in DNA: TGTGCCAGCAGCCACGGGACAGGGGGAGGTCAGCCCCAGCATTTT.

This clonotype showed up many times. The V gene is TRBV2, the J gene TRBJ1-4; no reliable D call. V lost 2 bases and J 8 bases, leaving 15 bases between the germline ends. The CDR3 runs 15 residues. Germline V lookup: CDR1 SNHLY, CDR2 FYNNEI. The chain's CDR3 is CASSEWPAADEKLFF. For the CDR3, the DNA is TGTGCCAGCAGTGAATGGCCCGCGGCGGACGAAAAACTGTTTTTT.

As regards this clonotype: Relative to the germline gene, one junction end is altered; a read error may explain this. V gene TRBV15 combines with J gene TRBJ1-1; 7 bases line up with TRBD1. The CDR3 sequence is 15 residues long. Germline CDR1 and CDR2: LNHNV and YYDKDF (reference sequence). The CDR3, as DNA: TGTGTCACCAGCAGAGATCGGAGGGGGCTTGCGGAAGCTTCCTTT. Translation: CVTSRDRRGLAEASF. Supplemented by reference TRBV15 and TRBJ1-1, the full variable domain reads DAMVIQNPRYQVTQFGKPVTLSCSQTLNHNVMYWYQQKSSQAPKLLFHYYDKDFNNEADTPDNFQSRRPNTSFCFLDIRSPGLGDTAMYLCVTSRDRRGLAEASFGQGTRLTVV.

The V and J genes are TRBV15 and TRBJ1-6, with TRBD1 matching over 7 bases. CDR3 length equals 14 residues. CDR1 and CDR2 from the germline V gene are LNHNV and YYDKDF (reference sequence). The V and J ends lost 5 bases and 7 bases, in that order; junction bases with no gene match: 5. This CDR3 is CATSPGTVNSPLHF. In DNA form, the CDR3 reads TGTGCCACCAGCCCAGGGACAGTAAATTCACCCCTCCACTTT.